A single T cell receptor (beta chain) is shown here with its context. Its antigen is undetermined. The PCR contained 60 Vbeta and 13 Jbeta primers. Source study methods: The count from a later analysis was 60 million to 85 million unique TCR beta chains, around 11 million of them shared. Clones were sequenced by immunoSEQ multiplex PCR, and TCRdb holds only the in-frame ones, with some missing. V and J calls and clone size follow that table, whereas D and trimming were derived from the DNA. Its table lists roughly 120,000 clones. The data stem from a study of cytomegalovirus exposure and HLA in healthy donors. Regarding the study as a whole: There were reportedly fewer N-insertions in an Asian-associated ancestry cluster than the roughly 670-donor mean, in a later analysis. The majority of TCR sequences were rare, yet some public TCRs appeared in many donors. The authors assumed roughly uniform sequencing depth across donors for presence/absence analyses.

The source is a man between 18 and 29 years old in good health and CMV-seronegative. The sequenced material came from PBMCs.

The CDR3 loop is CASSLADSYGADTQYF. DNA for the CDR3: TGTGCCAGCAGCTTGGCGGACTCCTATGGCGCAGATACGCAGTATTTT. The chain joins TRBV5-8 to TRBJ2-3, with a possible D match to TRBD2 (5 bases). V lost 0 bases and J lost 4, with 15 bases in between. Per the germline V gene, CDR1 is SGHTS and CDR2 is YDEGEE. The CDR3 consists of 16 residues.